The subject of this entry is one T cell receptor (beta chain). What it binds is not known. The V gene lost 6 bases and the J gene lost 3 bases, with 6 bases spanning the gap. From germline, CDR1 is MNHNY and CDR2 SVGAGI (reference sequence). The CDR3 is 12 residues long. The record originates from a study of cytomegalovirus exposure and HLA in healthy donors. Background on the study: HLA-typed donors were the source of about 85 million unique TCRs held in an early data release.

The PCR used 60 Vbeta and 13 Jbeta primers. The method was immunoSEQ multiplex PCR; TCRdb's version includes in-frame clones alone and lacks a portion of them. Here the sample spans 140,000 to 150,000 clones, nearly 90% being singletons. Findings and caveats of the study: Later analysis reportedly placed an Asian-associated ancestry cluster below the roughly 670-donor mean in N-insertions. For most TCR beta V segments, an earlier analysis put the productive rate at about 87% or about 30% of the time.

The source of this sequence is a woman between 40 and 50 years old in good health and CMV-seronegative. Input material: PBMCs. The V and J genes are TRBV6-6 and TRBJ1-5; no clear D. The CDR3 coding sequence is TGTGCCAGCAGCCCCTCCAATCAGCCCCAGCATTTT. It yields the protein CASSPSNQPQHF.